This T cell receptor beta chain came from a study of shared clonotypes between healthy human individuals. Study at large: CD4 naive and memory got three plates each, CD8 naive two, CD8 memory one. Study-wide points: There were few donors, and this limited the genetic and exposure-history diversity represented. The generation probabilities recorded for non-shared clonotypes fell below those of clonotypes shared by all four donors.

For this clone: Antigen specificity is unknown.

The material for each subset, its genomic DNA, was split evenly across several immunoSEQ plates. Generated by immunoSEQ multiplex PCR, the TCRdb table keeps only in-frame clones and is missing some. The sample carries approximately 2,000,000 clones, approximately 90% recorded once. Sequenced material: naive CD4+ T cells from PBMCs. Subset reported: CD45RA+ positively selected. The source of this sequence is a man younger than 35 in good health. Some clones in this sample may be carry-over from other donors' samples.

The CDR3 is CAHVGLAGNEQYF. DNA of the CDR3: TGTGCCCATGTGGGACTAGCGGGAAACGAGCAGTACTTC. The V call is TRBV30, the J call TRBJ2-7; 13 bases match TRBD2. V gave up 8 bases and J gave up 5 bases; unmatched junction bases: 6. Germline CDR1 GTSNPN, CDR2 SVGIG (reference sequence). This CDR3 has 13 amino acids.